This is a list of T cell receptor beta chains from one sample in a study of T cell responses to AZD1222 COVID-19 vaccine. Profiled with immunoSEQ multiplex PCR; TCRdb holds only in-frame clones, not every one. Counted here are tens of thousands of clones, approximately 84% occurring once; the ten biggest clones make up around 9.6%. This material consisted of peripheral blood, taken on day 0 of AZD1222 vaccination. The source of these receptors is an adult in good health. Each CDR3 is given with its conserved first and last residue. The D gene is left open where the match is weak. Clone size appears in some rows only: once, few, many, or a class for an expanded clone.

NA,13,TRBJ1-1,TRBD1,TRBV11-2,TGTGCCAGCAGCTCAGGGGGCTACGCTGAAGCTTTCTTT,CASSSGGYAEAFF
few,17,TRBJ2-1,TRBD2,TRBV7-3,TGTGCCAGCAGCTTAACTAGCGGGAGAAGTTCCTACAATGAGCAGTTCTTC,CASSLTSGRSSYNEQFF
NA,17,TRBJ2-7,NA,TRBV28,TGTGCCAGCAGACCGCTTACAGGTTTGCCAGCCGTTTACGAGCAGTACTTC,CASRPLTGLPAVYEQYF
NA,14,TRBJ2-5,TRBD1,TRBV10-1,TGCGCCAGCAGTGAGTCAGGGACAGGGGAGACCCAGTACTTC,CASSESGTGETQYF
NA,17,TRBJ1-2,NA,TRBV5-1,TGCGCCAGCAGCCCGGACCCCCGTGTCGGGTCCTCCTATGGCTACACCTTC,CASSPDPRVGSSYGYTF
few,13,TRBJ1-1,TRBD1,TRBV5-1,TGCGCCAGCAGTCTTTCCCTAGACAGGGTGCAATTCTTT,CASSLSLDRVQFF
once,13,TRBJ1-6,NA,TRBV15,TGTGCCACCAGCAGCCTGGAATATTCACCCCTCCACTTT,CATSSLEYSPLHF
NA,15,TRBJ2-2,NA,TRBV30,TGTGCCTGGAGTGTAGGAGCATGGAACACCGGGGAGCTGTTTTTT,CAWSVGAWNTGELFF
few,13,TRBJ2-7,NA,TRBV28,TGTGCCAGCAGTTTACTGACTCCGGGCGAGCAGTACTTC,CASSLLTPGEQYF
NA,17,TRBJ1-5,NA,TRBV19,TGTGCCAGTAGTAAAGTTGGAACAGGGACGAGAAATCAGCCCCAGCATTTT,CASSKVGTGTRNQPQHF
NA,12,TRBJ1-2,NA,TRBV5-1,TGCGCCAGCAGCGGGGTTGGGTATGGCTACACCTTC,CASSGVGYGYTF
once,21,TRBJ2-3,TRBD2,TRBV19,TGTGCCAGTAGTAAGCGTCCACGACTAGCGGGAGTAATAGTTCCCACAGATACGCAGTATTTT,CASSKRPRLAGVIVPTDTQYF
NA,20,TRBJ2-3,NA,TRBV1,TGCACCAGCAGCCAAGATTCCGAGTCAGGGCACCCGGGGTCGGGGGATACGCAGTATTTT,CTSSQDSESGHPGSGDTQYF
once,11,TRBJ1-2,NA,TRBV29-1,TGCAGCGTTGAAGCTGGATTCGGCTACACCTTC,CSVEAGFGYTF
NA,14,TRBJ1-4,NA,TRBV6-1,TGTGCCAGCAGTGAAGGAGGCAGCCGGGAAAAACTGTTTTTT,CASSEGGSREKLFF
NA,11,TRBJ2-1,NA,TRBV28,TGTGCCAGTAGCAGTTTCTATGAGCAGTTCTTC,CASSSFYEQFF
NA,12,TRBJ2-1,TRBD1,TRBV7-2,TGTGCCAGTCGACAGGGGACACATGAGCAGTTCTTC,CASRQGTHEQFF
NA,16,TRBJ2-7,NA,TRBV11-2,TGTGCCAGCAGCTTCCGGAGTGACTCTGGCTCCTACGAGCAGTACTTC,CASSFRSDSGSYEQYF
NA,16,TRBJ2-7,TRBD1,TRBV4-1,TGCGCCAGCAGCCAAGATATGGCAGGGGGAAGGTACGAGCAGTACTTC,CASSQDMAGGRYEQYF
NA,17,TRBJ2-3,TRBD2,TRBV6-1,TGTGCCAGCAGTGAAGGAAGGCTAGCGGGCTTCACAGATACGCAGTATTTT,CASSEGRLAGFTDTQYF
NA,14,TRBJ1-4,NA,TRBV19,TGTGCCAGTAGTTGGGACAACGCTAATGAAAAACTGTTTTTT,CASSWDNANEKLFF
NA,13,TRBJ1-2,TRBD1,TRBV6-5,TGTGCCAGCAACGCGGGACAGGGTAGGAGCTACACCTTC,CASNAGQGRSYTF
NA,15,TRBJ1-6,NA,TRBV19,TGTGCCAGTAGTACGCGTGACTCCTATAATTCACCCCTCCACTTT,CASSTRDSYNSPLHF
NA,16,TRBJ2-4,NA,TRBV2,TGTGCCAGCAGTGAAAGTGAATCCCGGGGCAAAAACATTCAGTACTTC,CASSESESRGKNIQYF
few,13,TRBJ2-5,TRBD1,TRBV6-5,TGTGCCAGCACCGACAGGGTGAGAGAGACCCAGTACTTC,CASTDRVRETQYF